The T cell receptor (beta chain) under discussion was sequenced for a study of blood T cells in healthy people across ages. Across the study: About one barcoded beta molecule per two T cells was the capture yield of template switching.

A second roughly 6 to 11 cycle PCR used barcoded and J-beta primers. TCRdb fed the 5' RACE reads into MiXCR, producing one record per CDR3 protein. The sample shows roughly 1.7 million distinct CDR3 sequences, roughly 30% of them seen only once. Each of the donors had ten milliliters of peripheral blood drawn into EDTA-treated Vacutainer tubes. CDR3 size: 17 residues. Losses at the gene ends were 1 base for V and 4 bases for J; bases not matched to a gene: 9. Germline V lookup: CDR1 SEHNR, CDR2 FQNEAQ (reference sequence). Study-level results: Fewer expanded clones and more diversity marked long-lived versus aged donors.

This clonotype was seen ten or more times. As yet, its antigen is unknown. V gene TRBV7-9 combines with J gene TRBJ2-5; TRBD2 matches at 10 bases. The material sequenced was blood. The sequence was collected from a woman aged 25 to 39 in good health. CDR3 coding DNA: TGTGCCAGCAGCTTAGTTGGGGGACTAGCGATCCGAGAGACCCAGTACTTC. It specifies CASSLVGGLAIRETQYF.